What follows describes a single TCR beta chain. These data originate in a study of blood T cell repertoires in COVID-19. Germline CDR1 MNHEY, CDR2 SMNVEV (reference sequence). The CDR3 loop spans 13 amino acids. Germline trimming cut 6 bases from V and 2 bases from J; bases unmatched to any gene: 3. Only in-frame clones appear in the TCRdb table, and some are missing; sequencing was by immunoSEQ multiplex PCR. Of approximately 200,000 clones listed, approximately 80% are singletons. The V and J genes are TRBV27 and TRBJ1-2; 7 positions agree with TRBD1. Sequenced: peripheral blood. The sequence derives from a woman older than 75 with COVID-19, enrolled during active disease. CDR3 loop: CASSPGQNYGYTF. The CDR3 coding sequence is TGTGCCAGCAGCCCGGGACAGAACTATGGCTACACCTTC.